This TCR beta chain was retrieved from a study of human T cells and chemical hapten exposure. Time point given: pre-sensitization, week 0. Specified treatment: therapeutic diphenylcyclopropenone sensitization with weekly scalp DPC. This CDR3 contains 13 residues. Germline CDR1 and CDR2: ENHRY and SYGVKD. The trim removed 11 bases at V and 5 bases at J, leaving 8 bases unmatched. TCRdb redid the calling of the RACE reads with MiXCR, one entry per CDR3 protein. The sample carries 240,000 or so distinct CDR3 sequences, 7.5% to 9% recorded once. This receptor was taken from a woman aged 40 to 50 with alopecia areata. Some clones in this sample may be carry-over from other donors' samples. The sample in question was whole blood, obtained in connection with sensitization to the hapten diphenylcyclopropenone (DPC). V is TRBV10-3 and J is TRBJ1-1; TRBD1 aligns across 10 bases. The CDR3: CASRDRGGTEAFF. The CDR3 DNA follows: TGTGCCTCCCGGGACAGGGGAGGAACTGAAGCTTTCTTT.